The 24 T cell receptor beta chains reported below all come from one sample, sequenced in a study of T cell changes during pregnancy in multiple sclerosis. Libraries were prepared by immunoSEQ multiplex PCR; TCRdb keeps only in-frame clonotypes and omits some of them. This sample carries tens of thousands of clones, 90% of them seen once, and the ten largest clones take about 0.58%. This specimen consisted of CD4+ T cells from peripheral blood mononuclear cells, obtained in the third trimester of pregnancy. All receptors come from a female donor in good health, enrolled as a control in a pregnancy study.

The chain carries TRBV5-4 and TRBJ1-2; 9 bases agree with TRBD1. Germline CDR1 SGHNT, CDR2 YYREEE (reference sequence). Trimming at V came to 0 bases and at J to 0 bases, leaving 9 bases not matched to a gene. The length of the CDR3 is 18 residues. The CDR3 loop is CASSLGRDRADPNYGYTF. CDR3 nucleotide sequence: TGTGCCAGCAGCTTGGGCCGGGACAGGGCCGACCCTAACTATGGCTACACCTTC.

The CDR3 sequence is CASSRQGETQYF. The DNA of the CDR3 is TGTGCCAGCAGTCGACAGGGAGAGACCCAGTACTTC. The chain joins TRBV6-6 to TRBJ2-5, with 7 bases identical to TRBD1. CDR3 length: 12 amino acids. The ends lost 5 bases at V and 4 bases at J; junction bases unmatched: 1. From germline, CDR1 is MNHNY and CDR2 SVGAGI (reference sequence).

This clone is a singleton in its sample. The chain has TRBV29-1 and TRBJ2-5, with D tentatively TRBD2 (6 bases). Germline lookup yields CDR1 SQVTM and CDR2 ANQGSEA. The CDR3 is 13 amino acids. V was clipped by 7 bases and J by 3 bases, with 15 bases between them. Here the CDR3 reads CSASGGAEETQYF. CDR3 DNA sequence: TGCAGCGCCTCTGGCGGGGCGGAAGAGACCCAGTACTTC.

The chain couples TRBV11-3 to TRBJ1-1; D not resolved. The CDR3 consists of 12 residues. V lost 7 bases to trimming and J lost 7 bases, with 13 bases between them. CDR1 is SGHNT and CDR2 is YENEEA in the germline V gene. CDR3 nucleotide sequence: TGTGCCAGCATCGGCCAGGTCGGTGAAGCTTTCTTT. Its translation is CASIGQVGEAFF. The complete variable domain, with remaining parts taken from reference TRBV11-3 and TRBJ1-1, reads EAGVVQSPRYKIIEKKQPVAFWCNPISGHNTLYWYLQNLGQGPELLIRYENEEAVDDSQLPKDRFSAERLKGVDSTLKIQPAELGDSAVYLCASIGQVGEAFFGQGTRLTVV.

The V gene is TRBV30, the J gene TRBJ2-1, with a tentative D call TRBD1 (6 bases). Germline CDR1 reads GTSNPN; CDR2 reads SVGIG (reference sequence). CDR3 length: 14 residues. Trimming cost V 5 bases and J 5 bases, with 16 bases left between them. As DNA, the CDR3 is TGTGCCTGGGGCGGACAGTATACTCACAATGAGCAGTTCTTC. Translating gives CAWGGQYTHNEQFF.

V and J are TRBV5-4 and TRBJ2-5; 10 bases line up with TRBD2. This CDR3 region has 15 residues. Germline V lookup: CDR1 SGHNT, CDR2 YYREEE (reference sequence). V dropped 4 bases and J dropped 5; count of bases not matched to a gene: 8. In DNA, the CDR3 is TGTGCCAGCAGCCGGAGCGGGAGGGCCGGTGAGACCCAGTACTTC. It translates to CASSRSGRAGETQYF.

The chain is built from TRBV7-2 and TRBJ1-2; D is unclear. V lost 5 bases and J 8 bases, leaving 15 bases between the germline ends. Germline V gene sequence: CDR1 SGHTA, CDR2 FQGNSA. The CDR3 contains 13 residues. As DNA, the CDR3 is TGTGCCAGCAGCCCAGGCGATGTTGGGGGCTACACCTTC. Amino acid sequence: CASSPGDVGGYTF.

This rearrangement joins TRBV7-6 to TRBJ2-2, with TRBD2 identical over 7 bases. The germline gives CDR1 SGHVS, CDR2 FNYEAQ. This CDR3 is 14 amino acids long. J gave up 5 bases and V 7 bases, and 7 bases lay outside the gene matches. In nucleotides, the CDR3 is TGTGCCAGCACCCTGGGGGGGAGGACCGGGGAGCTGTTTTTT. Its protein is CASTLGGRTGELFF.

The chain recombines TRBV5-1 with TRBJ2-2; 12 nucleotides line up with TRBD2. V gave up 4 bases and J gave up 2 bases; unmatched junction bases: 3. This CDR3 has 16 amino acids. CDR1 and CDR2 from the germline V gene are SGHRS and YFSETQ. The CDR3 sequence: CASSTSGRTNTGELFF. The DNA for the CDR3 is TGCGCCAGCAGCACTAGCGGGAGGACTAACACCGGGGAGCTGTTTTTT.

The chain joins TRBV7-9 to TRBJ2-5, with a tentative D call TRBD2 (5 bases). The V gene's germline CDR1 is SEHNR and CDR2 FQNEAQ (reference sequence). CDR3 length: 14 residues. V gave up 8 bases and J gave up 0 bases, with 13 bases separating them. The chain's CDR3 is CASSGSQYQETQYF. The CDR3 region has the DNA TGTGCCAGCTCGGGGTCACAGTACCAAGAGACCCAGTACTTC.

V gene TRBV19 combines with J gene TRBJ2-3; D is possibly TRBD2 (5 bases). Germline V gene sequence: CDR1 LNHDA, CDR2 SQIVND (reference sequence). This CDR3 spans 15 amino acids. The V end lost 9 bases, the J end lost 6 bases, and 22 bases lay between the germline ends. The CDR3 coding sequence is TGTGCCAGCCAGAGGACTGCCCCCGCGAGCGATACGCAGTATTTT. Translation: CASQRTAPASDTQYF.

The chain uses TRBV5-1 and TRBJ1-1; 7 nucleotides match TRBD1. The CDR3 runs to 14 residues. Germline CDR1 SGHRS, CDR2 YFSETQ. J lost 7 bases, V lost 3 bases, and 9 bases had no gene match. Here the CDR3 DNA reads TGCGCCAGCAGCTCATATAGACAGGGCGGTGAAGCTTTCTTT. The encoded protein is CASSSYRQGGEAFF.

This clone appeared once. The chain is built from TRBV5-4 and TRBJ2-7; the match to TRBD2 covers 9 bases. CDR3 length: 16 residues. J lost 7 bases, V lost 4 bases, and 15 bases had no gene match. CDR1 is SGHNT and CDR2 is YYREEE in the germline V gene (reference sequence). In DNA form, the CDR3 reads TGTGCCAGCAGCCCCTCAGCGGGAGGCTCGGTCGGAGAGCAGTACTTC. Protein: CASSPSAGGSVGEQYF.

About this clone: The sample carries other DNA sequences with the same CDR3. The rearrangement uses TRBV6-6 and TRBJ2-1, with TRBD2 identical over 11 bases. The CDR3 loop spans 16 amino acids. V lost 3 bases, J lost 10 bases, and 11 bases stayed unmatched. The germline V gene encodes CDR1 MNHNY and CDR2 SVGAGI (reference sequence). Written as DNA, the CDR3 is TGTGCCAGCAGTTATACTAGCGGGAGTCCGGGGGGGGAGCAGTTCTTC. This encodes CASSYTSGSPGGEQFF.

CDR3 residues: CAISESPGRGQDNEQFF. For the CDR3, the DNA is TGTGCCATCAGTGAGTCCCCGGGCAGGGGGCAGGACAATGAGCAGTTCTTC. The V and J genes are TRBV10-3 and TRBJ2-1; 8 positions match TRBD1. Trimming at V came to 0 bases and at J to 5 bases, leaving 9 bases not matched to a gene. CDR3 length equals 17 residues. CDR1 and CDR2 (germline): ENHRY, SYGVKD.

This clone has only a few counts. The chain couples TRBV5-1 to TRBJ1-6, with a possible D match to TRBD1 (5 bases). The V gene's germline CDR1 is SGHRS and CDR2 YFSETQ. V was cut by 5 bases and J by 8 bases, with 14 bases left in between. The CDR3 is made up of 14 amino acids. The CDR3 here is CASSNAGFDSPLHF. The CDR3 DNA follows: TGCGCCAGCAGTAATGCAGGGTTTGATTCACCCCTCCACTTT.

This rearrangement joins TRBV27 to TRBJ1-1; 12 nucleotides align to TRBD1. Germline V gives CDR1 MNHEY, CDR2 SMNVEV (reference sequence). J lost 4 bases, V lost 8 bases, and 14 bases had no gene match. This CDR3 has 17 amino acids. CDR3 in amino acids: CASLDLRDRGPGTEAFF. CDR3 nucleotides: TGTGCCAGCTTAGACCTCCGGGACAGGGGGCCGGGCACTGAAGCTTTCTTT.

The rearrangement links TRBV12-5 to TRBJ2-7, with TRBD1 identical over 10 bases. V lost 4 bases to trimming and J lost 2 bases; unmatched junction nucleotides: 8. Germline V gene lookup returns CDR1 LGHNT and CDR2 FRNRAP. The CDR3 runs 16 residues. The CDR3 DNA reads TGTGCTAGTGGTTCGACAGGGGGCTTTTTTACCTACGAGCAGTACTTC. Translation: CASGSTGGFFTYEQYF. Drawing the rest from reference TRBV12-5 and TRBJ2-7, the complete variable domain is DARVTQTPRHKVTEMGQEVTMRCQPILGHNTVFWYRQTMMQGLELLAYFRNRAPLDDSGMPKDRFSAEMPDATLATLKIQPSEPRDSAVYFCASGSTGGFFTYEQYFGPGTRLTVT.

V usage is TRBV19 and J usage is TRBJ1-5, with D perhaps TRBD1 (5 bases). V was trimmed by 9 bases and J by 5 bases, leaving 14 bases between them. Germline lookup yields CDR1 LNHDA and CDR2 SQIVND (reference sequence). This CDR3 is 13 amino acids long. CDR3 sequence: CASRGDGYQPQHF. The CDR3 nucleotides are TGTGCCAGCCGGGGGGACGGCTATCAGCCCCAGCATTTT.

V and J are TRBV27 and TRBJ1-1, with 7 bases lining up with TRBD1. Trimming at V came to 6 bases and at J to 9 bases, leaving 16 bases not matched to a gene. The CDR3 loop spans 15 amino acids. The germline CDR1 and CDR2 sequences are MNHEY and SMNVEV (reference sequence). The chain's CDR3 is CASSRGQTETLKAFF. The DNA for the CDR3 is TGTGCCAGCAGCCGGGGACAGACGGAAACACTGAAAGCTTTCTTT.

The rearrangement joins TRBV4-3 to TRBJ2-5; 10 positions match TRBD2. The germline V gene has CDR1 LGHNA and CDR2 YSLEER. The CDR3 runs to 14 residues. J was trimmed by 3 bases and V by 3 bases; bases with no gene match: 1. CDR3 protein: CASSHGLAEETQYF. CDR3 nucleotides: TGCGCCAGCAGCCACGGACTAGCGGAAGAGACCCAGTACTTC.

The chain joins TRBV7-9 to TRBJ2-3, with 9 bases aligning to TRBD2. Trimming at V came to 1 base and at J to 2 bases, leaving 7 bases not matched to a gene. CDR1 is SEHNR, CDR2 FQNEAQ, per germline (reference sequence). This CDR3 has 17 amino acids. The CDR3 bases are TGTGCCAGCAGCTTAGGGATGGCGGGAGGGGACACAGATACGCAGTATTTT. Encoded protein: CASSLGMAGGDTDTQYF.

The rearrangement joins TRBV9 to TRBJ1-1; 8 bases map to TRBD1. This CDR3 has 16 amino acids. Unmatched junction bases numbered 10, after V lost 3 bases and J lost 3 bases. Germline V gene lookup returns CDR1 SGDLS and CDR2 YYNGEE. CDR3 DNA sequence: TGTGCCAGCAGCGCTTACAGGGGGGGTGTGGACACTGAAGCTTTCTTT. Encoded protein: CASSAYRGGVDTEAFF.

The rearrangement links TRBV2 to TRBJ1-5; 7 bases fit TRBD1. Germline CDR1 SNHLY, CDR2 FYNNEI. The V gene end was trimmed by 7 bases and the J gene end by 9 bases; junction bases not matched to a gene: 9. This CDR3 contains 13 residues. The CDR3 coding sequence is TGTGCCAGCATTCGGGACAGCCAGGGGCCCCAGCATTTT. Its translation: CASIRDSQGPQHF.